This T cell receptor (beta chain) comes out of a study of metastatic and nonmetastatic thyroid tumors. On the study more broadly: For malignant and benign thyroid patients, tumor or nodule tissue and blood were the sources whose repertoires were compared. Study-wide results and limits: Significantly greater TCR beta diversity was reportedly found in malignant thyroid tumors than in benign nodules (in blood and tumor).

Patients underwent thyroid surgery, and none had received any treatment before it. Original methodology: The distant-metastasis classifier for papillary thyroid cancer was built from CDR3 differences across clinicopathological groups. Through MiXCR, TCRdb re-clonotyped the PCR reads. None of the V and J calls come from the authors' own analysis; TCRdb made them. The sample holds around 23,000 clones, more than 25% seen once. This clone is medium-sized in the sample. Its antigen is still unknown. Germline lookup yields CDR1 SNHLY and CDR2 FYNNEI. The CDR3 is 12 amino acids. V lost 6 bases and J 3 bases, leaving 9 bases between the germline ends.

The V and J genes are TRBV2 and TRBJ2-7; no firm D call. The sequenced sample was blood. The sequence was collected from a male donor with papillary thyroid cancer or a benign thyroid nodule (not recorded which). Some clones in this sample may be carry-over from other donors' samples. DNA of the CDR3: TGTGCCAGCAGACAAAGCGACTACGAGCAGTACTTC. Protein product: CASRQSDYEQYF. Complete variable domain (other parts from reference TRBV2 and TRBJ2-7): EPEVTQTPSHQVTQMGQEVILRCVPISNHLYFYWYRQILGQKVEFLVSFYNNEISEKSEIFDDQFSVERPDGSNFTLKIRSTKLEDSAMYFCASRQSDYEQYFGPGTRLTVT.